These 29 T cell receptor beta chains share one sample of origin, sequenced in a study of blood T cell repertoires in COVID-19. Using immunoSEQ multiplex PCR, the repertoire was profiled, and TCRdb retains in-frame clones only, with some absent. The table shows about 220,000 clones, with roughly 85% occurring only once. The sample consisted of peripheral blood. The origin of the receptors is a woman over 75 with acute or convalescent COVID-19.

The chain has TRBV15 and TRBJ1-1; D possibly corresponds to TRBD1 (6 bases). V gave up 6 bases and J gave up 0 bases, with 14 bases separating them. Germline CDR1 LNHNV, CDR2 YYDKDF (reference sequence). This CDR3 is 15 amino acids long. The CDR3 nucleotides are TGTGCCACCAGTACCGGGGGGGGCTTGAACACTGAAGCTTTCTTT. As protein: CATSTGGGLNTEAFF. Based on the CDR3 plus reference TRBV15 and TRBJ1-1, the full variable domain is DAMVIQNPRYQVTQFGKPVTLSCSQTLNHNVMYWYQQKSSQAPKLLFHYYDKDFNNEADTPDNFQSRRPNTSFCFLDIRSPGLGDTAMYLCATSTGGGLNTEAFFGQGTRLTVV.

The J gene is TRBJ2-3, the V gene TRBV14, with D hard to call. CDR1 and CDR2 (germline): SGHDN, FVKESK. V was clipped by 4 bases and J by 1 base, with 12 bases between them. The CDR3 has 15 residues. The CDR3 loop reads CASSLSQARTDTQYF. The CDR3, as DNA: TGTGCCAGCAGCCTCTCTCAGGCCCGCACAGATACGCAGTATTTT.

The chain employs TRBV6-2 or TRBV6-3 and TRBJ2-2; unclear D gene. V lost 5 bases, J lost 0 bases, and 7 bases lay in between. The CDR3 loop spans 14 amino acids. Germline V lookup: CDR1 MNHEY, CDR2 SVGEGT. CDR3 nucleotide sequence: TGTGCCAGCAGTCGCGTCTCGAACACCGGGGAGCTGTTTTTT. Residues: CASSRVSNTGELFF.

The genes are TRBV5-1 and TRBJ1-2; 9 bases map to TRBD1. CDR3 length equals 14 residues. Germline V gene lookup returns CDR1 SGHRS and CDR2 YFSETQ. V trimming: 4 bases; J trimming: 6 bases; junction bases outside the gene matches: 7. CDR3 nucleotide sequence: TGCGCCAGCAGCAGTACAGGGGGCGTGAATGGCTACACCTTC. Protein: CASSSTGGVNGYTF.

The chain is built from TRBV7-2 and TRBJ2-7; the match to TRBD2 covers 8 bases. The junction had 18 bases not matched to a gene; V was cut back by 5 bases and J by 9 bases. The CDR3 sequence is 16 residues long. Germline loops: CDR1 SGHTA, CDR2 FQGNSA. CDR3 coding DNA: TGTGCCAGCAGCCCGACCATTTCCGGGACTAGAGTCGGGCAGTACTTC. Protein: CASSPTISGTRVGQYF. The full variable domain, completed using reference TRBV7-2 and TRBJ2-7, is GAGVSQSPSNKVTEKGKDVELRCDPISGHTALYWYRQSLGQGLEFLIYFQGNSAPDKSGLPSDRFSAERTGGSVSTLTIQRTQQEDSAVYLCASSPTISGTRVGQYFGPGTRLTVT.

The V gene is TRBV3-1 (or the pseudogene TRBV3-2), the J gene TRBJ2-2; 11 bases align to TRBD2. J gave up 2 bases and V 4 bases, and 6 bases lay outside the gene matches. Germline lookup yields CDR1 LGHDT and CDR2 YNNKEL (reference sequence). The CDR3 runs to 17 residues. The CDR3 DNA follows: TGTGCCAGCAGCCCGCCCCTAGCGGGGGGCAACACCGGGGAGCTGTTTTTT. This codes for CASSPPLAGGNTGELFF.

This clone has only a few counts. The V gene is TRBV7-2, the J gene TRBJ2-3; 16 bases fit TRBD2. After removal of 5 bases from V and 6 bases from J, the junction contained 5 bases not matched to a gene. Germline V gene lookup returns CDR1 SGHTA and CDR2 FQGNSA. The CDR3 has 16 amino acids. CDR3 sequence reads: CASSPGLAGGRDTQYF. The DNA of the CDR3 is TGTGCCAGCAGCCCGGGACTAGCGGGGGGGCGGGATACGCAGTATTTT.

The chain uses TRBV5-1 and TRBJ2-5; 9 bases are a match to TRBD2. The V and J ends lost 0 bases and 5 bases, in that order; junction bases with no gene match: 8. CDR1 and CDR2 from the germline V gene are SGHRS and YFSETQ. The CDR3 consists of 16 residues. The CDR3 loop is CASSLVVAGVQETQYF. The CDR3 DNA follows: TGCGCCAGCAGCTTGGTGGTAGCGGGGGTCCAGGAGACCCAGTACTTC.

In DNA form, the CDR3 reads TGCGCCAGCAGCTTGGACCCTTCTGGCGGATATGGCTACACCTTC. Amino acid sequence: CASSLDPSGGYGYTF. The chain combines TRBV5-1 with TRBJ1-2; D remains unclear. The CDR3 consists of 15 residues. Trimming took 0 bases from V and 5 from J, leaving 14 bases between them. Germline V gene lookup returns CDR1 SGHRS and CDR2 YFSETQ.

This chain links TRBV11-3 with TRBJ2-1; 11 bases are shared with TRBD2. Germline trimming cut 5 bases from V and 5 bases from J; bases unmatched to any gene: 5. Germline V CDR1 and CDR2: SGHNT, YENEEA. The CDR3 runs to 15 residues. The CDR3 coding sequence is TGTGCCAGCAGCCGTAGCGGGGGGGACCACAATGAGCAGTTCTTC. It codes for CASSRSGGDHNEQFF.

The DNA of the CDR3 is TGTGCCAGCAGCTCCTCTGCTAGCGGGCCCCTTATGGACGAGCAGTACTTC. Translated: CASSSSASGPLMDEQYF. The rearrangement joins TRBV7-2 to TRBJ2-7, with 8 bases identical to TRBD2. There are 17 residues in the CDR3. J gave up 5 bases and V 4 bases, and 16 bases lay outside the gene matches. From germline, CDR1 is SGHTA and CDR2 FQGNSA.

The chain couples TRBV30 to TRBJ1-1; D is perhaps TRBD1 (5 bases). Trimming removed 0 bases at V and 4 bases at J, with 9 bases between. Germline loops: CDR1 GTSNPN, CDR2 SVGIG (reference sequence). This CDR3 has 13 amino acids. The CDR3 loop reads CAWSVPGGTEAFF. The CDR3 bases are TGTGCCTGGAGTGTACCCGGGGGCACTGAAGCTTTCTTT.

The chain is built from TRBV7-6 and TRBJ1-3, with TRBD1 as a possible D gene (5 bases). CDR1 and CDR2 (germline): SGHVS, FNYEAQ. The CDR3 has 15 residues. V lost 2 bases, J lost 3 bases, and 11 bases lay in between. CDR3 region: CASSLQGGGGNTIYF. The CDR3 DNA sequence: TGTGCCAGCAGCTTACAGGGAGGAGGTGGAAACACCATATATTTT.

This chain connects TRBV6-5 to TRBJ2-1; D is undetermined. The CDR3 has 13 amino acids. V lost 9 bases and J 15 bases, leaving 24 bases between the germline ends. Germline lookup yields CDR1 MNHEY and CDR2 SVGAGI. The DNA for the CDR3 is TGTGCCAGACGGGTGCGGAACCCGAGCCCCCCGTTCTTC. The encoded protein is CARRVRNPSPPFF.

The chain has TRBV7-9 and TRBJ1-4; tentatively, D is TRBD1 (5 bases). Trimming removed 4 bases at V and 5 bases at J, with 11 bases between. The CDR3 is made up of 14 amino acids. Germline V lookup: CDR1 SEHNR, CDR2 FQNEAQ (reference sequence). This CDR3 is CASSWEGQNEKLFF. The CDR3 DNA reads as TGTGCCAGCAGCTGGGAGGGGCAGAATGAAAAACTGTTTTTT.

The V and J genes are TRBV3-1 (or the pseudogene TRBV3-2) and TRBJ2-1, with TRBD2 matching over 11 bases. Unmatched junction bases numbered 3, after V lost 1 base and J lost 4 bases. Per germline, CDR1 LGHDT and CDR2 YNNKEL (reference sequence). CDR3 length: 16 amino acids. The CDR3 reads CASSQVVAGGYNEQFF. The CDR3 nucleotides are TGTGCCAGCAGCCAAGTGGTAGCGGGGGGGTACAATGAGCAGTTCTTC.

This chain uses TRBV5-8 with TRBJ1-5, with 10 bases fitting TRBD1. CDR1 SGHTS and CDR2 YDEGEE come from the germline V gene. J was trimmed by 2 bases and V by 4 bases; bases with no gene match: 9. This CDR3 contains 17 residues. CDR3 in amino acids: CASSRGQGDIGNQPQHF. In nucleotides, the CDR3 is TGTGCCAGCAGCCGTGGACAGGGGGATATTGGCAATCAGCCCCAGCATTTT.

This sequence joins TRBV7-2 and TRBJ2-1, with 11 bases that match TRBD2. The CDR3 covers 16 residues. After removal of 5 bases from V and 4 bases from J, the junction contained 7 bases not matched to a gene. Germline-derived CDR1 and CDR2 are SGHTA and FQGNSA. CDR3 in amino acids: CASSLNSGGVYNEQFF. The CDR3 coding sequence is TGTGCCAGCAGCCTTAATAGCGGGGGGGTTTACAATGAGCAGTTCTTC.

V usage is TRBV19 and J usage is TRBJ2-1; TRBD1 is a possible D gene (6 bases). This CDR3 is 13 amino acids long. Germline-derived CDR1 and CDR2 are LNHDA and SQIVND (reference sequence). V was shortened by 5 bases and J by 3 bases, with 8 bases between the two germline ends. In nucleotides, the CDR3 is TGTGCCAGTAGTTTGGACAGCTACAATGAGCAGTTCTTC. It translates to CASSLDSYNEQFF. The full variable domain, rest sourced from reference TRBV19 and TRBJ2-1, is DGGITQSPKYLFRKEGQNVTLSCEQNLNHDAMYWYRQDPGQGLRLIYYSQIVNDFQKGDIAEGYSVSREKKESFPLTVTSAQKNPTAFYLCASSLDSYNEQFFGPGTRLTVL.

This clone was found a few times. In DNA, the CDR3 is TGTGCCAGCAGACACGAACAGGCTAACACTGAAGCTTTCTTT. Its translation is CASRHEQANTEAFF. The chain is built from TRBV11-1 and TRBJ1-1; D may be TRBD1 (5 bases). The germline V and J ends were trimmed by 6 bases and 2 bases, with 13 bases remaining between them. Germline V lookup: CDR1 SGHAT, CDR2 FQDESV (reference sequence). This CDR3 is 14 amino acids long.

The V call is TRBV7-3, the J call TRBJ2-3, with D perhaps matching TRBD1 (5 bases). The germline V gene encodes CDR1 SGHTA and CDR2 FQGTGA. V lost 2 bases and J lost 5, with 11 bases in between. CDR3 size: 14 residues. CDR3 bases: TGTGCCAGCAGCTTAGGGGCGGTGGTAGATACGCAGTATTTT. Amino acid sequence: CASSLGAVVDTQYF.

This sequence joins TRBV6-2 or TRBV6-3 and TRBJ1-3; unclear D gene. This CDR3 spans 15 amino acids. CDR1 and CDR2 (germline): MNHEY, SVGEGT. Trimming left V 5 bases short and J 0 bases short, with 11 bases between. CDR3 DNA sequence: TGTGCCAGCAGTACCCTGAACTACTCTGGAAACACCATATATTTT. This gives the protein CASSTLNYSGNTIYF.

The genes are TRBV7-2 and TRBJ2-3; 8 positions agree with TRBD2. The CDR3 extends over 16 amino acids. The V gene's germline CDR1 is SGHTA and CDR2 FQGNSA. V dropped 3 bases and J dropped 1; count of bases not matched to a gene: 6. The CDR3 nucleotides read TGTGCCAGCAGCTTTCGAGGTAGCGGGGGCACAGATACGCAGTATTTT. This codes for CASSFRGSGGTDTQYF.

The sample holds one count of this clone. The V gene is TRBV5-4, the J gene TRBJ2-7, with a possible D match to TRBD2 (6 bases). Trimming took 4 bases from V and 1 from J, leaving 15 bases between them. CDR1 and CDR2 from the germline V gene are SGHNT and YYREEE (reference sequence). The CDR3 length is 15 residues. The CDR3 spells CASSAGLGGSYEQYF. The CDR3 nucleotides read TGTGCCAGCAGCGCGGGACTGGGGGGTTCCTACGAGCAGTACTTC. Combining the CDR3 with reference TRBV5-4 and TRBJ2-7 gives the whole variable domain ETGVTQSPTHLIKTRGQQVTLRCSSQSGHNTVSWYQQALGQGPQFIFQYYREEENGRGNFPPRFSGLQFPNYSSELNVNALELDDSALYLCASSAGLGGSYEQYFGPGTRLTVT.

This chain links TRBV5-1 with TRBJ2-7; D is unresolved. CDR1 SGHRS and CDR2 YFSETQ come from the germline V gene. V dropped 0 bases and J dropped 4 bases, with 11 bases sitting between them. The CDR3 runs 14 residues. CDR3 DNA: TGCGCCAGCAGCTTGGGTCCCCCCAGATACGAGCAGTACTTC. It is translated as CASSLGPPRYEQYF.

The chain has TRBV19 and TRBJ1-5; maybe TRBD1 (5 bases). This CDR3 is 14 amino acids long. The V gene's germline CDR1 is LNHDA and CDR2 SQIVND (reference sequence). Trimming removed 6 bases at V and 2 bases at J, with 11 bases between. CDR3 coding DNA: TGTGCCAGTAGGTGGGGGGTCCGCAATCAGCCCCAGCATTTT. It yields the protein CASRWGVRNQPQHF. The full variable domain, rest sourced from reference TRBV19 and TRBJ1-5, is DGGITQSPKYLFRKEGQNVTLSCEQNLNHDAMYWYRQDPGQGLRLIYYSQIVNDFQKGDIAEGYSVSREKKESFPLTVTSAQKNPTAFYLCASRWGVRNQPQHFGDGTRLSIL.

This clone was seen ten or more times. This rearrangement joins TRBV6-5 to TRBJ1-1; D unresolved. From germline, CDR1 is MNHEY and CDR2 SVGAGI. With 4 bases removed from V and 5 bases from J, the gap between germline ends came to 14 bases. CDR3 length: 14 residues. CDR3 sequence (DNA): TGTGCCAGCAGTTCGAACCCGGGAGGGACTGAAGCTTTCTTT. It yields the protein CASSSNPGGTEAFF.

The V and J genes are TRBV7-2 and TRBJ2-2; 14 positions match TRBD2. The trim removed 0 bases at V and 7 bases at J, leaving 4 bases unmatched. CDR3 length: 17 amino acids. CDR1 and CDR2 (germline): SGHTA, FQGNSA. CDR3 loop: CASSLAGLAGEIGELFF. The CDR3, as DNA: TGTGCCAGCAGCTTAGCGGGACTAGCGGGGGAAATCGGGGAGCTGTTTTTT.

The chain combines TRBV28 with TRBJ2-5, with 8 bases fitting TRBD2. V lost 2 bases, J lost 2 bases, and 7 bases stayed unmatched. CDR1 and CDR2 from the germline V gene are MDHEN and SYDVKM. CDR3 size: 16 residues. CDR3 sequence: CASSLGWLAGQETQYF. In DNA, the CDR3 is TGTGCCAGCAGTTTAGGTTGGCTAGCGGGTCAAGAGACCCAGTACTTC.